The source of this T cell receptor (beta chain) is a study of T cells in Graves' hyperthyroidism and ophthalmopathy (dated by TCRdb to between 2018 and 2021). The study in broad terms: Peripheral blood samples were taken at initial diagnosis, before any treatment was given. In addition, the study compared T-cell repertoires in thyroid tissue and in blood from five to seven Graves' hyperthyroidism patients. TCR V-J signatures able to tell the groups apart were searched for in a discovery cohort of about a hundred patients, of whom approximately 40 had Graves' ophthalmopathy and some 60 had stable Graves' hyperthyroidism. Prospective prediction of ophthalmopathy was tested in an independent validation cohort consisting of roughly 19 hyperthyroidism patients and around 17 patients who later progressed to ophthalmopathy. The 80 to 100 discovery patients were randomly divided into training and test sets at a 7:3 ratio. Following sampling, methimazole starting at 30 mg daily was given to hyperthyroidism patients, and high-dose intravenous methylprednisolone was given to ophthalmopathy patients. According to the paper, TCR Vbeta CDR3 sequencing was carried out on some 140 peripheral blood samples, which came from around 43 ophthalmopathy, around 75 hyperthyroidism and roughly 17 progressor patients.

TCR beta CDR3 regions were amplified from RNA transcripts. For the first round of RT-PCR on the TCR CDR3, the HTBI primer set was used together with the Qiagen OneStep RT-PCR kit. A second multiplex PCR round built the libraries, followed by size selection and purification. Paired-end sequencing of the libraries was performed with 100 bp reads on an Illumina HiSeq2000. Per the source publication's procedure: SOAPnuke was used to process the raw data, throwing out any read that contained adapters or uncalled bases, had a mean Phred below 15, or lacked an exact constant-primer or identifier match. COPE v1.2.5 was used to merge the high-quality paired reads, and each unique nucleotide sequence was defined as a clonotype. Clonotypes were aligned to IMGT TRBV, TRBD and TRBJ reference segments using MiTCR v1.1. Analysis was restricted to V-J combinations with a frequency above 0.0001, which covered about 99% of repertoires. A TCS score was defined as the ratio between F50 (clonal expansion) and ExV (chaos), using BLOSUM62-based TCRdist between CDR3 peptides within each V-J. Welch's t-statistics and random forest reduced fewer than 550 V-J features to roughly 13, which were used in a naive Bayes classifier (R e1071). In TCRdb, the public reads were trimmed at Q25 with fastp and aligned with MiXCR, with productive beta chains retained. Records with the same CDR3 protein are collapsed into one entry carrying the most frequent genes and DNA. The V and J calls and clone size are TCRdb's, not the authors'. The sample includes around 690,000 distinct CDR3 sequences, with less than 25% observed a single time. The ten top clones hold about 34% of the sample.

In the ophthalmopathy patients, disease was moderately to severely active, with a Clinical Activity Score of 3 or more, a NOSPECS grade of 4 or more, and a duration of less than 3 months. The study excluded patients with uncontrolled infections, other autoimmune diseases, pregnancy or lactation. Diagnoses were based on clinical symptoms, serum thyroxine and TRAb, thyroid ultrasound and orbital computed tomography. Ficoll-Paque density gradient centrifugation was used to isolate PBMCs from about 9 ml of fresh peripheral blood. Total RNA was extracted with Trizol reagent, and quality was checked on an Agilent 2100 Bioanalyzer. Here V drops 1 base and J drops 8 bases, and the junction holds 8 bases not matched to any gene. The CDR3 runs 16 amino acids, cysteine and phenylalanine included. Only the CDR3 DNA stays, 48 bases, in frame from base 1. Taken from the germline V gene (reference sequence), the CDR1 and CDR2 loops are SGHKS and YYEKEE.

This clonotype was detected only a few times. Its antigen is currently not known. No much larger clonotype is one base removed from it; base qualities were not supplied. Here is what the overall study found, with its caveats: Most expanded thyroid clonotypes (frequency above 0.001) were also detected in blood, suggesting blood repertoires may reflect thyroid immune responses. In validation, the model predicted progression to ophthalmopathy with 55% to 71% sensitivity and 72.22% specificity, a median of 6.5 months before onset. Sample size was not statistically predetermined, and blinding of investigators to group allocation was not performed. Ophthalmopathy was separated from stable hyperthyroidism by a 13 V-J signature model, with over 85% sensitivity and roughly 81% specificity obtained in cross-validation and 80%/75% obtained in testing.

The source of this sequence is a man aged 30 to 39 with Graves' ophthalmopathy. What was sequenced was blood. The chain uses TRBV5-5 and TRBJ2-4; 11 bases in the middle match TRBD2. The sequence in DNA is TGTGCCAGCAGCTTGTATACTAGCGGGAGACCCCACATTCAGTACTTC. The translation is CASSLYTSGRPHIQYF.